These 24 T cell receptor beta chains were all obtained from the same sample, sequenced in a study of T cell repertoires in cytomegalovirus infection. TCRdb passed the reads through MiXCR, listing each CDR3 protein once. The table includes roughly 240,000 distinct CDR3 sequences, roughly 6.5% detected once. The sequenced sample was PBMCs. The source of these receptors is a human donor in good health (CMV status not recorded). Some clones in this sample may be carry-over from other donors' samples.

At least ten counts were recorded for this clonotype. The V and J genes are TRBV6-2 or TRBV6-3 and TRBJ2-7; possibly TRBD2 for D (5 bases). V was cut by 2 bases and J by 6 bases, with 8 bases left in between. The CDR3 runs 12 residues. In germline, CDR1 is MNHEY, CDR2 SVGEGT. The CDR3 sequence is CASSYTGIEQYF. Written as DNA, the CDR3 is TGTGCCAGCAGTTACACGGGGATCGAGCAGTACTTC.

This clonotype was recorded at least ten times. The chain recombines TRBV6-2 or TRBV6-3 with TRBJ1-5; weak D call: TRBD1 (6 bases). This CDR3 comprises 14 residues. Germline lookup yields CDR1 MNHEY and CDR2 SVGEGT. With 2 bases removed from V and 6 bases from J, the gap between germline ends came to 11 bases. CDR3 nucleotides: TGTGCCAGCAGTTACGGGGGGCAAGGTCAGCCCCAGCATTTT. Protein product: CASSYGGQGQPQHF.

This clonotype came up many times. The chain uses TRBV5-1 and TRBJ1-1, with 9 bases lining up with TRBD1. Losses at the gene ends were 4 bases for V and 5 bases for J; bases not matched to a gene: 9. Germline lookup yields CDR1 SGHRS and CDR2 YFSETQ. There are 15 residues in the CDR3. The CDR3 nucleotides read TGCGCCAGCAGCCCAGGGACAGGGAGGGGGACTGAAGCTTTCTTT. The encoded protein is CASSPGTGRGTEAFF.

This clonotype came up a few times. The chain is built from TRBV19 and TRBJ1-5; a weak D match, TRBD1 (5 bases). This CDR3 contains 15 residues. Trimming stripped 11 bases from V and 1 base from J, with 18 bases between. Germline CDR1 and CDR2: LNHDA and SQIVND (reference sequence). The CDR3 DNA sequence: TGTGCCGCCAGGGAAAGGGTCACAAGCAATCAGCCCCAGCATTTT. This sequence encodes CAARERVTSNQPQHF.

This clonotype has a count of ten or more. The CDR3 loop is CASRGGQPQHF. CDR3 bases: TGTGCCAGCAGGGGGGGTCAGCCCCAGCATTTT. The rearrangement uses TRBV2 and TRBJ1-5; D perhaps matches TRBD1 (5 bases). Between the trimmed V and J ends, which lost 6 bases and 6 bases, there was a span of 6 bases. The CDR3 covers 11 residues. The germline V gene has CDR1 SNHLY and CDR2 FYNNEI.

This clonotype was seen many times. V gene TRBV5-1 combines with J gene TRBJ2-7; TRBD1 might be the D (6 bases). Per the germline V gene, CDR1 is SGHRS and CDR2 is YFSETQ. V was trimmed by 4 bases and J by 2 bases, leaving 16 bases between them. The CDR3 sequence is 15 residues long. CDR3 region: CASSGLVEGAYEQYF. The CDR3, as DNA: TGCGCCAGCAGCGGACTGGTCGAGGGGGCCTACGAGCAGTACTTC.

CDR3 DNA: TGTGCCAGCAGCCAAGATCCAACAGGGGGCACTGAAGCTTTCTTT. Translated, it gives CASSQDPTGGTEAFF. The chain carries TRBV4-2 and TRBJ1-1; TRBD1 matches 8 bases. The length of the CDR3 is 15 residues. Germline lookup yields CDR1 LGHNA and CDR2 YNFKEQ. The V and J ends lost 0 bases and 4 bases, in that order; junction bases with no gene match: 4.

V and J are TRBV12-3 or TRBV12-4 and TRBJ2-7, with 8 bases matching TRBD1. The CDR3 is 13 amino acids. Trimming cost V 7 bases and J 0 bases; bases outside gene matches: 2. CDR3 nucleotides: TGTGCCAGCACGGGACAGGTCTCCTACGAGCAGTACTTC. Encoded protein: CASTGQVSYEQYF.

This clonotype was found many times. This chain connects TRBV6-2 or TRBV6-3 to TRBJ2-2; TRBD2 aligns across 9 bases. V shed 6 bases, J shed 4 bases, and the junction held 6 bases outside the gene matches. The length of the CDR3 is 15 residues. Per germline, CDR1 MNHEY and CDR2 SVGEGT. CDR3 nucleotide sequence: TGTGCCAGCAGAGGAAGCGGGGGGCTCACCGGGGAGCTGTTTTTT. Protein sequence: CASRGSGGLTGELFF.

The chain is built from TRBV9 and TRBJ2-3; the D gene could be TRBD1 or TRBD2 (5 bases each). The V and J ends lost 2 bases and 5 bases respectively, with 12 bases between them. Germline CDR1 is SGDLS and CDR2 is YYNGEE. The CDR3 extends over 14 amino acids. This CDR3 is CASSVYGARDTQYF. CDR3 DNA sequence: TGTGCCAGCAGCGTTTACGGGGCGAGAGATACGCAGTATTTT.

This clonotype was recorded many times. The genes are TRBV12-3 or TRBV12-4 and TRBJ2-7, with 9 bases matching TRBD1. V trimming: 6 bases; J trimming: 4 bases; junction bases outside the gene matches: 7. The length of the CDR3 is 14 residues. The CDR3 reads CASSTDRGLYEQYF. CDR3 coding DNA: TGTGCCAGCAGCACGGACAGGGGTCTGTACGAGCAGTACTTC.

This clonotype was picked up many times. This chain joins TRBV7-8 and TRBJ2-7, with D unclear. The germline V and J ends were trimmed by 2 bases and 0 bases, with 8 bases remaining between them. From germline, CDR1 is SGHVS and CDR2 FQNEAQ. This CDR3 is built from 14 residues. CDR3 bases: TGTGCCAGCAGCTTATCAGGCAGCTCCTACGAGCAGTACTTC. Translating gives CASSLSGSSYEQYF.

This clonotype was recorded many times. The V gene is TRBV19, the J gene TRBJ1-3; the D is unclear. Germline V gene data show CDR1 as LNHDA and CDR2 as SQIVND (reference sequence). Trimming took 3 bases from V and 1 from J, leaving 10 bases between them. There are 15 residues in the CDR3. The CDR3 region is CASSIGLLSGNTIYF. The CDR3 region has the DNA TGTGCCAGTAGTATCGGACTGCTGTCTGGAAACACCATATATTTT.

This clonotype was observed at least ten times. V usage is TRBV2 and J usage is TRBJ1-2, with 10 bases that match TRBD1. V lost 4 bases and J lost 0; bases outside the gene matches: 5. This CDR3 is built from 16 residues. Per the germline V gene, CDR1 is SNHLY and CDR2 is FYNNEI. CDR3 in DNA: TGTGCCAGCAGTGTGGGACAGGGGCTCTCTAACTATGGCTACACCTTC. Its protein product is CASSVGQGLSNYGYTF. Full variable domain (remainder filled in from reference TRBV2 and TRBJ1-2): EPEVTQTPSHQVTQMGQEVILRCVPISNHLYFYWYRQILGQKVEFLVSFYNNEISEKSEIFDDQFSVERPDGSNFTLKIRSTKLEDSAMYFCASSVGQGLSNYGYTFGSGTRLTVV.

There are many counts of this clonotype. The chain joins TRBV7-2 to TRBJ2-5, with D tentatively TRBD1 or TRBD2 (6 bases each). The V end lost 0 bases, the J end lost 5 bases, and 13 bases lay between the germline ends. The germline gives CDR1 SGHTA, CDR2 FQGNSA. The CDR3 spans 15 residues. As DNA, the CDR3 is TGTGCCAGCAGCTTAGCGGGGGGCGCGTGGGAGACCCAGTACTTC. This sequence encodes CASSLAGGAWETQYF. The complete variable domain, with remaining parts taken from reference TRBV7-2 and TRBJ2-5, reads GAGVSQSPSNKVTEKGKDVELRCDPISGHTALYWYRQSLGQGLEFLIYFQGNSAPDKSGLPSDRFSAERTGGSVSTLTIQRTQQEDSAVYLCASSLAGGAWETQYFGPGTRLLVL.

There are many counts of this clonotype. The chain employs TRBV29-1 and TRBJ2-1, with 11 nucleotides matching TRBD2. Germline V gene sequence: CDR1 SQVTM, CDR2 ANQGSEA. CDR3 size: 16 residues. The V gene end was trimmed by 7 bases and the J gene end by 1 base; junction bases not matched to a gene: 9. CDR3 sequence: CSARTSGGVSYNEQFF. The CDR3 coding sequence is TGCAGCGCCAGAACTAGCGGGGGAGTTTCCTACAATGAGCAGTTCTTC.

In its sample, this clonotype was seen many times. This rearrangement joins TRBV12-5 to TRBJ1-4; D remains unclear. CDR1 and CDR2 from the germline V gene are LGHNT and FRNRAP. Trimming removed 1 base at V and 0 bases at J, with 12 bases between. The length of the CDR3 is 17 residues. The CDR3: CASGLGVTLATNEKLFF. The DNA for the CDR3 is TGTGCTAGTGGTTTGGGTGTCACTCTTGCAACTAATGAAAAACTGTTTTTT.

CDR3 region: CASSWGQLEGYTF. CDR3 sequence (DNA): TGCGCCAGCAGCTGGGGACAGCTGGAAGGCTACACCTTC. The chain combines TRBV5-1 with TRBJ1-2; the match to TRBD1 covers 7 bases. The V and J ends lost 3 bases and 8 bases, in that order; junction bases with no gene match: 7. Looked up from germline, CDR1 is SGHRS and CDR2 is YFSETQ. The CDR3 totals 13 residues.

This clonotype was found many times. The chain links TRBV20-1 to TRBJ1-1; 10 bases match TRBD1. Trimming took 4 bases from V and 4 from J; bases not matched to a gene: 6. There are 14 residues in the CDR3. Germline values: CDR1 DFQATT, CDR2 SNEGSKA (reference sequence). CDR3 in DNA: TGCAGTGCTACGAGAGGGACAGGGGCCACTGAAGCTTTCTTT. This gives the protein CSATRGTGATEAFF.

This sequence joins TRBV5-1 and TRBJ2-1, with D unclear. The CDR3 runs to 15 residues. Trimming removed 0 bases at V and 6 bases at J, with 13 bases between. From germline, CDR1 is SGHRS and CDR2 YFSETQ. The CDR3 region is CASSLAPSFGNEQFF. CDR3 sequence (DNA): TGCGCCAGCAGCTTGGCGCCATCATTCGGCAATGAGCAGTTCTTC. The full variable domain, in which reference TRBV5-1 and TRBJ2-1 provide the parts outside the CDR3, is KAGVTQTPRYLIKTRGQQVTLSCSPISGHRSVSWYQQTPGQGLQFLFEYFSETQRNKGNFPGRFSGRQFSNSRSEMNVSTLELGDSALYLCASSLAPSFGNEQFFGPGTRLTVL.

In its sample, this clonotype was seen a few times. V gene TRBV18 combines with J gene TRBJ1-1; D unclear. V lost 3 bases and J lost 5, with 13 bases in between. The germline CDR1 and CDR2 sequences are KGHSH and LQKENI. The CDR3 has 14 amino acids. CDR3 bases: TGTGCCAGCTCACCGTCCTCCGGGCAGACTGAAGCTTTCTTT. Amino acids: CASSPSSGQTEAFF.

This clonotype came up many times. The rearrangement joins TRBV6-2 or TRBV6-3 to TRBJ2-7, with unresolved D. Deletions cut 5 bases from V and 7 bases from J, with 12 bases between. Germline CDR1 reads MNHEY; CDR2 reads SVGEGT. This CDR3 is built from 12 residues. As DNA, the CDR3 is TGTGCCAGCAGTGCTCAACCCTTGGAGCAGTACTTC. Translating it yields CASSAQPLEQYF.

A note on this clonotype: Given the absence of the conserved phenylalanine or tryptophan at the CDR3 end, a read error is likely. The chain uses TRBV6-2 or TRBV6-3 and TRBJ2-5; TRBD2 is a possible D gene (5 bases). With 2 bases removed from V and 2 bases from J, the gap between germline ends came to 15 bases. The V gene's germline CDR1 is MNHEY and CDR2 SVGEGT. The CDR3 length is 16 residues. CDR3: CASSYPPAGPQETQYS. CDR3 coding DNA: TGTGCCAGCAGTTACCCCCCGGCGGGTCCACAAGAGACCCAGTACTCC.

This clonotype came up many times. This sequence joins TRBV7-2 and TRBJ2-7; D is ambiguous. This CDR3 comprises 13 residues. Trimming stripped 5 bases from V and 4 bases from J, with 12 bases between. Germline loops: CDR1 SGHTA, CDR2 FQGNSA. The CDR3 here is CASSLNHGYEQYF. DNA of the CDR3: TGTGCCAGCAGCCTCAACCACGGGTACGAGCAGTACTTC.